The next 17 T cell receptor beta chains were all read from a single sample in a study of blood T cell repertoires in COVID-19. Libraries were prepared by immunoSEQ multiplex PCR; TCRdb keeps only in-frame clonotypes and omits some of them. The data show 150,000 to 200,000 clones, around 80% seen once. The sequencing sample was made of PBMCs or T cells enriched from blood (not recorded which). The source is a woman in her fifties or sixties with acute COVID-19.

The rearrangement joins TRBV7-2 to TRBJ1-2; no clear D. The V gene lost 2 bases and the J gene lost 3 bases, with 7 bases spanning the gap. The CDR3 extends over 13 amino acids. Germline V gene lookup returns CDR1 SGHTA and CDR2 FQGNSA. CDR3 protein: CASSLSSDYGYTF. For the CDR3, the DNA is TGTGCCAGCAGCTTATCTTCTGACTATGGCTACACCTTC.

V gene TRBV2 combines with J gene TRBJ1-1; D call uncertain. This CDR3 contains 14 residues. The germline gives CDR1 SNHLY, CDR2 FYNNEI. Trimming pared 4 bases from V and 1 base from J, leaving 10 bases between. CDR3 DNA: TGTGCCAGCAGTGTGACTGCCCAGAACACTGAAGCTTTCTTT. As protein: CASSVTAQNTEAFF.

This chain connects TRBV7-2 to TRBJ2-2; D may be TRBD2 (7 bases). Germline loops: CDR1 SGHTA, CDR2 FQGNSA. The length of the CDR3 is 15 residues. V dropped 7 bases and J dropped 5 bases, with 17 bases sitting between them. The CDR3 reads CASTPGRGRTGELFF. The CDR3, as DNA: TGTGCCAGCACCCCGGGGAGGGGGAGGACCGGGGAGCTGTTTTTT.

The CDR3 DNA sequence: TGTGCCAGCAGCCCGGGACAGGGGGGAAACACCATATATTTT. Its protein product is CASSPGQGGNTIYF. This chain links TRBV7-8 with TRBJ1-3; 10 bases are shared with TRBD1. V was pared by 5 bases and J by 4 bases, with 2 bases of the junction left unmatched. Germline values: CDR1 SGHVS, CDR2 FQNEAQ. The CDR3 length is 14 residues.

This rearrangement joins TRBV2 to TRBJ2-3; D is perhaps TRBD1 (6 bases). Per germline, CDR1 SNHLY and CDR2 FYNNEI. V was trimmed by 6 bases and J by 2 bases, leaving 9 bases between them. There are 13 residues in the CDR3. In nucleotides, the CDR3 is TGTGCCAGCAGGGGGGCCCACACAGATACGCAGTATTTT. Translation: CASRGAHTDTQYF.

V gene TRBV3-1 (or the pseudogene TRBV3-2) combines with J gene TRBJ2-2, with 8 nucleotides matching TRBD2. The CDR3 consists of 18 residues. Losses at the gene ends were 0 bases for V and 1 base for J; bases not matched to a gene: 7. The germline V gene encodes CDR1 LGHDT and CDR2 YNNKEL (reference sequence). CDR3 in DNA: TGTGCCAGCAGCCAAGAGATTCTGCGGGGGGAGAACACCGGGGAGCTGTTTTTT. Translation gives CASSQEILRGENTGELFF.

The chain is built from TRBV9 and TRBJ1-2; TRBD1 is a possible D gene (6 bases). Germline values: CDR1 SGDLS, CDR2 YYNGEE. The CDR3 is 14 residues long. The V end lost 0 bases, the J end lost 8 bases, and 14 bases lay between the germline ends. CDR3 amino acids: CASSVGSHRDGYTF. Written as DNA, the CDR3 is TGTGCCAGCAGCGTAGGTTCCCACAGGGACGGCTACACCTTC.

The CDR3 nucleotides read TGTGCCAGCAGCCCGTCCCGGGCGGGGAGCACAGATACGCAGTATTTT. It translates to CASSPSRAGSTDTQYF. The chain joins TRBV7-2 to TRBJ2-3, with D tentatively TRBD2 (6 bases). The CDR3 covers 16 residues. CDR1 SGHTA and CDR2 FQGNSA come from the germline V gene. The germline V and J ends were trimmed by 5 bases and 0 bases, with 15 bases remaining between them.

V gene TRBV7-9 combines with J gene TRBJ1-1; 8 nucleotides align to TRBD1. The V and J ends lost 5 bases and 5 bases, in that order; junction bases with no gene match: 7. The V gene's germline CDR1 is SEHNR and CDR2 FQNEAQ (reference sequence). This CDR3 spans 14 amino acids. The CDR3 sequence: CASSRGQGLTEAFF. The CDR3 bases are TGTGCCAGCAGCCGCGGACAGGGCCTAACTGAAGCTTTCTTT.

The sample holds one count of this clone. The rearrangement links TRBV9 to TRBJ1-2, with TRBD1 as a possible D gene (5 bases). CDR3 length equals 20 residues. Trimming removed 4 bases at V and 0 bases at J, with 28 bases between. The germline gives CDR1 SGDLS, CDR2 YYNGEE. DNA for the CDR3: TGTGCCAGCAGCCAAAATCCGGTCCTGGCGGGGGACGGCTCTAACTATGGCTACACCTTC. It codes for CASSQNPVLAGDGSNYGYTF.

This clone has a handful of counts. This chain connects TRBV28 to TRBJ2-7; 8 bases map to TRBD1. The length of the CDR3 is 13 residues. The V gene's germline CDR1 is MDHEN and CDR2 SYDVKM. The junction had 9 bases not matched to a gene; V was cut back by 7 bases and J by 7 bases. In nucleotides, the CDR3 is TGTGCCAGCAAGTCCAGGGGGCGCTGGGAGCAGTACGTC. Translation gives CASKSRGRWEQYV.

The rearrangement uses TRBV5-5 and TRBJ2-2; D is ambiguous. The CDR3 loop spans 14 amino acids. V was clipped by 4 bases and J by 5 bases, with 12 bases between them. Germline V gives CDR1 SGHKS, CDR2 YYEKEE (reference sequence). CDR3 loop: CASSPPAGTGELFF. In nucleotides, the CDR3 is TGTGCCAGCAGCCCCCCCGCCGGGACCGGGGAGCTGTTTTTT.

The chain has TRBV28 and TRBJ1-2, with a weak D call TRBD1 (5 bases). Trimming took off 6 bases at V and 3 bases at J, with 17 bases between the two ends. The CDR3 runs to 15 residues. In germline, CDR1 is MDHEN, CDR2 SYDVKM. The chain's CDR3 is CASRPGQGGYYGYTF. DNA of the CDR3: TGTGCCAGCAGACCCGGGCAGGGAGGGTACTATGGCTACACCTTC.

The genes are TRBV28 and TRBJ1-3; unclear D gene. This CDR3 comprises 14 residues. V dropped 6 bases and J dropped 0 bases, with 9 bases sitting between them. The V gene's germline CDR1 is MDHEN and CDR2 SYDVKM. As DNA, the CDR3 is TGTGCCAGCAGCCCAGCGTTCTCTGGAAACACCATATATTTT. Its translation is CASSPAFSGNTIYF.

CDR3 sequence reads: CASSAGQGFTEAFF. CDR3 DNA: TGTGCCAGCAGCGCCGGACAGGGCTTCACTGAAGCTTTCTTT. The V gene is TRBV5-4, the J gene TRBJ1-1; 8 bases map to TRBD1. The J segment lost 4 bases and the V segment lost 4 bases, leaving 6 bases of the junction unmatched. Germline CDR1 reads SGHNT; CDR2 reads YYREEE (reference sequence). The CDR3 totals 14 residues. Full variable domain (outside the CDR3, taken from reference TRBV5-4 and TRBJ1-1): ETGVTQSPTHLIKTRGQQVTLRCSSQSGHNTVSWYQQALGQGPQFIFQYYREEENGRGNFPPRFSGLQFPNYSSELNVNALELDDSALYLCASSAGQGFTEAFFGQGTRLTVV.

The V and J genes are TRBV11-3 and TRBJ1-1; the D is unclear. Trimming cost V 1 base and J 7 bases, with 10 bases left between them. This CDR3 spans 13 amino acids. Germline-derived CDR1 and CDR2 are SGHNT and YENEEA. For the CDR3, the DNA is TGTGCCAGCAGCTTAGTAGACCGAGGTGAAGCTTTCTTT. Translation gives CASSLVDRGEAFF.

V and J are TRBV7-6 and TRBJ1-1, with D perhaps TRBD1 (6 bases). The CDR3 sequence is 16 residues long. Germline CDR1 SGHVS, CDR2 FNYEAQ. Trimming stripped 1 base from V and 4 bases from J, with 16 bases between. This chain's CDR3 is CASSLENRDLSTEAFF. CDR3 sequence (DNA): TGTGCCAGCAGCTTAGAAAACAGGGATCTGAGCACTGAAGCTTTCTTT. The full variable domain, rest sourced from reference TRBV7-6 and TRBJ1-1, is GAGVSQSPRYKVTKRGQDVALRCDPISGHVSLYWYRQALGQGPEFLTYFNYEAQQDKSGLPNDRFSAERPEGSISTLTIQRTEQRDSAMYRCASSLENRDLSTEAFFGQGTRLTVV.